The 22 T cell receptor beta chains listed next were all sequenced from one sample in a study of T cell changes during pregnancy in multiple sclerosis (dated by TCRdb to the late 2010s). Library preparation was by the immunoSEQ multiplex PCR assay. Imported from immuneACCESS, the table was reduced by TCRdb to in-frame sequences with V and J called. These copies leave out some clones; in studies compared against another copy, an unresolved V gene accounts for under half, and the cause of the remainder is not known. For this sample there are approximately 94,000 clones; about 92% appear just once. The ten largest clones capture about 1.9% of the sample. The source material was peripheral blood, sampled after pregnancy. The receptors shown here come from a female donor with multiple sclerosis, enrolled in a pregnancy study.

The chain combines TRBV2 with TRBJ2-5; 9 positions agree with TRBD2. CDR1 SNHLY and CDR2 FYNNEI come from the germline V gene. The J segment lost 0 bases and the V segment lost 6 bases, leaving 2 bases of the junction unmatched. The CDR3 totals 14 residues. Here the CDR3 DNA reads TGTGCCAGCAGGAGACTAGCGGACCAAGAGACCCAGTACTTC. It codes for CASRRLADQETQYF.

The chain recombines TRBV30 with TRBJ2-4, with 9 nucleotides matching TRBD2. CDR3 length: 19 residues. Unmatched junction bases numbered 14, after V lost 2 bases and J lost 0 bases. Germline values: CDR1 GTSNPN, CDR2 SVGIG (reference sequence). The CDR3 spells CAWSPSSLAGRIAKNIQYF. The DNA of the CDR3 is TGTGCCTGGAGTCCCTCTTCACTAGCGGGTAGAATAGCCAAAAACATTCAGTACTTC.

This sequence joins TRBV28 and TRBJ2-7; 11 nucleotides match TRBD2. This CDR3 has 18 amino acids. Germline CDR1 is MDHEN and CDR2 is SYDVKM. Trimming at V came to 3 bases and at J to 4 bases, leaving 14 bases not matched to a gene. The CDR3 DNA sequence: TGTGCCAGCAGTTTTAGTTATGTGACTAGCGGGACGTTGTACGAGCAGTACTTC. As protein: CASSFSYVTSGTLYEQYF.

The table lists this clone with a count of one. V and J are TRBV19 and TRBJ2-7; TRBD1 agrees at 9 bases. The J segment lost 1 base and the V segment lost 4 bases, leaving 5 bases of the junction unmatched. The CDR3 runs 15 residues. The germline V gene has CDR1 LNHDA and CDR2 SQIVND (reference sequence). CDR3 in amino acids: CASSKPGTGSYEQYF. Written as DNA, the CDR3 is TGTGCCAGTAGTAAACCCGGGACAGGGTCCTACGAGCAGTACTTC.

DNA of the CDR3: TGTGCCAGCAGTCCTGGACAGAGCTCTGGAAACACCATATATTTT. Its translation is CASSPGQSSGNTIYF. The V gene is TRBV7-6, the J gene TRBJ1-3; D is perhaps TRBD1 (6 bases). Deletions cut 6 bases from V and 0 bases from J, with 12 bases between. The CDR3 spans 15 residues. Germline CDR1 SGHVS, CDR2 FNYEAQ.

V and J are TRBV7-3 and TRBJ2-1; no definite D call. CDR1 is SGHTA, CDR2 FQGTGA, per germline. V was pared by 6 bases and J by 1 base, with 10 bases between. The CDR3 is 14 residues long. CDR3 coding DNA: TGTGCCAGCAGTGAGCGCAGTTCCTACAATGAGCAGTTCTTC. It translates to CASSERSSYNEQFF. The variable domain in full, with the rest retrieved from reference TRBV7-3 and TRBJ2-1, is GAGVSQTPSNKVTEKGKYVELRCDPISGHTALYWYRQSLGQGPEFLIYFQGTGAADDSGLPNDRFFAVRPEGSVSTLKIQRTERGDSAVYLCASSERSSYNEQFFGPGTRLTVL.

The gene calls are TRBV7-2 and TRBJ2-3; D unclear. V shed 9 bases and J shed 2 bases, with 9 bases lying between them. Per the germline V gene, CDR1 is SGHTA and CDR2 is FQGNSA. This CDR3 contains 12 residues. The CDR3 loop is CASNRDTDTQYF. CDR3 nucleotide sequence: TGTGCCAGTAACAGAGACACAGATACGCAGTATTTT.

This chain uses TRBV18 with TRBJ1-2, with D hard to call. Trimming took 2 bases from V and 2 from J, leaving 6 bases between them. In germline, CDR1 is KGHSH, CDR2 LQKENI. The CDR3 runs to 13 residues. The CDR3 nucleotides read TGTGCCAGCTCACCATCCGGGAACTATGGCTACACCTTC. Protein sequence: CASSPSGNYGYTF.

Notes on this clone: At the DNA level, this CDR3 is encoded by other sequences in the same sample as well. The CDR3 coding sequence is TGTGCCAGCAGCCTAGGACAGGGTCATCAGCCCCAGCATTTT. It specifies CASSLGQGHQPQHF. The V gene is TRBV6-5, the J gene TRBJ1-5; 8 bases fit TRBD1. Trimming took 6 bases from V and 5 from J; bases not matched to a gene: 6. The CDR3 extends over 14 amino acids. The germline gives CDR1 MNHEY, CDR2 SVGAGI.

The chain carries TRBV27 and TRBJ2-7; TRBD2 is a possible D gene (5 bases). V shed 5 bases and J shed 4 bases, with 15 bases lying between them. CDR3 size: 14 residues. Germline assignment: CDR1 MNHEY and CDR2 SMNVEV (reference sequence). The DNA for the CDR3 is TGTGCCAGCAGTACAGACCCGGGATTTTACGAGCAGTACTTC. Translated, it gives CASSTDPGFYEQYF.

This chain uses TRBV18 with TRBJ1-1, with TRBD1 as a possible D gene (5 bases). V was trimmed by 4 bases and J by 2 bases, leaving 14 bases between them. The length of the CDR3 is 15 residues. The germline gives CDR1 KGHSH, CDR2 LQKENI. Here the CDR3 reads CASSQKQVINTEAFF. CDR3 bases: TGTGCCAGCTCACAAAAACAGGTGATTAACACTGAAGCTTTCTTT.

The chain is built from TRBV29-1 and TRBJ2-1, with TRBD1 matching 8 bases. The V gene end was trimmed by 5 bases and the J gene end by 3 bases; junction bases not matched to a gene: 12. Germline values: CDR1 SQVTM, CDR2 ANQGSEA. The CDR3 is made up of 16 amino acids. CDR3 loop: CSVSGGSGLSYNEQFF. The CDR3 coding sequence is TGCAGCGTTTCAGGGGGCTCGGGACTCAGCTACAATGAGCAGTTCTTC.

The chain recombines TRBV2 with TRBJ2-7; D is unresolved. Trimming removed 2 bases at V and 4 bases at J, with 3 bases between. The CDR3 totals 11 residues. CDR1 SNHLY and CDR2 FYNNEI come from the germline V gene. This chain's CDR3 is CASSETYEQYF. CDR3 nucleotides: TGTGCCAGCAGTGAAACTTACGAGCAGTACTTC.

This sequence joins TRBV2 and TRBJ2-5; 8 nucleotides line up with TRBD2. This CDR3 contains 16 residues. V trimming: 0 bases; J trimming: 3 bases; junction bases outside the gene matches: 6. In germline, CDR1 is SNHLY, CDR2 FYNNEI. CDR3 region: CASSEASREVEETQYF. The CDR3 region has the DNA TGTGCCAGCAGTGAAGCCTCGCGGGAGGTAGAAGAGACCCAGTACTTC.

V and J are TRBV5-6 and TRBJ2-5; 10 nucleotides align to TRBD2. CDR1 and CDR2 from the germline V gene are SGHDT and YYEEEE. The CDR3 is 15 amino acids. With V trimmed by 4 bases and J by 3 bases, 6 bases remained unmatched. The CDR3 nucleotides read TGTGCCAGCAGCCTGCTAGCGGGGGAAAAAGAGACCCAGTACTTC. It codes for CASSLLAGEKETQYF.

This clone was seen a single time. The chain has TRBV7-9 and TRBJ2-3; possible D gene TRBD1, 6 bases. The germline V and J ends were trimmed by 5 bases and 4 bases, with 10 bases remaining between them. Germline-derived CDR1 and CDR2 are SEHNR and FQNEAQ (reference sequence). CDR3 size: 13 residues. CDR3 loop: CASSVGTSDTQYF. CDR3 DNA: TGTGCCAGCAGCGTAGGGACATCAGATACGCAGTATTTT.

The chain employs TRBV4-3 and TRBJ1-1; TRBD1 matches 7 bases. The V gene end was trimmed by 3 bases and the J gene end by 5 bases; junction bases not matched to a gene: 0. The CDR3 totals 12 residues. CDR1 and CDR2 from the germline V gene are LGHNA and YSLEER. CDR3 loop: CASSQTGTEAFF. The CDR3 DNA sequence: TGCGCCAGCAGCCAGACAGGGACTGAAGCTTTCTTT.

The V call is TRBV7-2, the J call TRBJ2-7; D not resolved. Germline values: CDR1 SGHTA, CDR2 FQGNSA. Trimming took 5 bases from V and 5 from J, leaving 13 bases between them. CDR3 length: 13 amino acids. Here the CDR3 reads CASSPTITHEQYF. The CDR3 DNA reads as TGTGCCAGCAGCCCTACTATAACCCACGAGCAGTACTTC.

The chain joins TRBV4-1 to TRBJ2-3; weak D call: TRBD1 (9 bases). Trimming pared 4 bases from V and 2 bases from J, leaving 34 bases between. From germline, CDR1 is MGHRA and CDR2 YSYEKL. The CDR3 is 22 amino acids. The CDR3 region is CASSPRTGAPDFLAGNTDTQYF. The CDR3 DNA sequence: TGCGCCAGCAGCCCCAGGACAGGGGCCCCGGATTTCTTAGCGGGAAACACAGATACGCAGTATTTT.

The chain couples TRBV27 to TRBJ1-2; the match to TRBD1 covers 7 bases. V shed 4 bases, J shed 8 bases, and the junction held 10 bases outside the gene matches. The CDR3 is 14 amino acids. The germline CDR1 and CDR2 sequences are MNHEY and SMNVEV (reference sequence). CDR3 amino acids: CASSSDRPPTGYTF. The CDR3 nucleotides read TGTGCCAGCAGTTCGGACAGGCCACCTACAGGCTACACCTTC.

There are many counts of this clone. The chain recombines TRBV4-1 with TRBJ2-7; D is perhaps TRBD2 (6 bases). This CDR3 has 16 amino acids. The germline gives CDR1 MGHRA, CDR2 YSYEKL. Trimming pared 4 bases from V and 5 bases from J, leaving 21 bases between. The DNA for the CDR3 is TGCGCCAGCAGCCCCAACATAGGAGGGGAGTTCAACGAGCAGTACTTC. Translated, it gives CASSPNIGGEFNEQYF.

The chain has TRBV5-1 and TRBJ1-2; D is ambiguous. Trimming left V 1 base short and J 3 bases short, with 4 bases between. CDR3 length: 12 residues. Germline V gives CDR1 SGHRS, CDR2 YFSETQ. CDR3: CASSLTDYGYTF. As DNA, the CDR3 is TGCGCCAGCAGCTTGACAGACTATGGCTACACCTTC.